The clone carrying this TCR beta chain occurred many times. Its antigen is as yet unknown. Time point described: pre-sensitization, week 0. Treatment meaning: therapeutic diphenylcyclopropenone sensitization with weekly scalp DPC. Donation of samples came from alopecia patients who were 18 to 70 years old and suitable for DPC. This specimen comes from a study of human T cells and chemical hapten exposure. Study context: Patients having alopecia areata, totalis or universalis were mostly female.

Study results and limitations: Those TCRs sitting above 1 in 1000 frequency stayed the same with DPC sensitization.

In the original processing: A per-sample median of about 100,000 TCRs was observed, with counts ranging from about 20,000 to 750,000. In TCRdb, the RACE reads were re-called with MiXCR into one record per CDR3 protein. TCRdb's processing, not the study's, gives the V and J calls here. The sample records over 85,000 distinct CDR3 sequences, about a tenth being singletons. V was clipped by 2 bases and J by 6 bases, with 13 bases between them. Germline V gene data show CDR1 as SEHNR and CDR2 as FQNEAQ (reference sequence). This CDR3 is built from 15 residues. The chain recombines TRBV7-9 with TRBJ1-4; tentatively, D is TRBD1 (5 bases). This receptor was obtained from a woman aged 55-69 years with alopecia areata. Some clones in this sample may be carry-over from other donors' samples. Sequences were derived from whole blood, sampled in connection with sensitization to the hapten diphenylcyclopropenone (DPC). CDR3 residues: CASSLFFREDEKLFF. DNA for the CDR3: TGTGCCAGCAGCTTATTCTTCAGGGAGGATGAAAAACTGTTTTTT. Supplemented by reference TRBV7-9 and TRBJ1-4, the full variable domain reads DTGVSQNPRHKITKRGQNVTFRCDPISEHNRLYWYRQTLGQGPEFLTYFQNEAQLEKSRLLSDRFSAERPKGSFSTLEIQRTEQGDSAMYLCASSLFFREDEKLFFGSGTQLSVL.